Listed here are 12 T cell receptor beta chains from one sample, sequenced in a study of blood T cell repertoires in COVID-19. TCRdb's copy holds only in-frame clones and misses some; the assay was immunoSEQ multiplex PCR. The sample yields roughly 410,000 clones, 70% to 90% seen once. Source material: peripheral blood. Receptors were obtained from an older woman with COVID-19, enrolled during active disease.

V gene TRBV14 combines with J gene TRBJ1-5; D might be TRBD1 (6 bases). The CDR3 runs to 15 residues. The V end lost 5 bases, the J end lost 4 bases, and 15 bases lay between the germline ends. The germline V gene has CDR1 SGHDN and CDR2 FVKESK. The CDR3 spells CASSSVGGPNQPQHF. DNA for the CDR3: TGTGCCAGCAGCTCGGTCGGGGGGCCTAATCAGCCCCAGCATTTT.

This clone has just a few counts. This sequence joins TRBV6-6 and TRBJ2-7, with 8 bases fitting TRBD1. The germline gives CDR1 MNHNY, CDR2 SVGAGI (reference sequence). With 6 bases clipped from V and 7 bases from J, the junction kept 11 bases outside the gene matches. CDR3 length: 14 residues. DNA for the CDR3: TGTGCCAGCAGGGACAGGGACCTAATTCGGGAGCAGTACTTC. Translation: CASRDRDLIREQYF.

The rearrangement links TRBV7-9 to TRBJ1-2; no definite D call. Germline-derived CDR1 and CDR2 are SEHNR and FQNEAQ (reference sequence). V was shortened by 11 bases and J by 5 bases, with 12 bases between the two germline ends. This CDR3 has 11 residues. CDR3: CALGVGYGYTF. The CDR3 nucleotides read TGTGCCCTCGGGGTGGGATATGGCTACACCTTC.

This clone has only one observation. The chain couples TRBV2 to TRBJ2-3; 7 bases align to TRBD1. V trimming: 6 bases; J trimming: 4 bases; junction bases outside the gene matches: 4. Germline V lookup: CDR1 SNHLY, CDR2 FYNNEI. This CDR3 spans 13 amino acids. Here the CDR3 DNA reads TGTGCCAGCAGCTCAGGGGGTCCAGATACGCAGTATTTT. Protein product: CASSSGGPDTQYF.

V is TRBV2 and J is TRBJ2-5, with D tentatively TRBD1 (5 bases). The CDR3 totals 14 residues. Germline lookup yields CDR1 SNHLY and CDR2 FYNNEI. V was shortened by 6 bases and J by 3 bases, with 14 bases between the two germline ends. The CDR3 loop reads CASRRGIGEETQYF. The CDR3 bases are TGTGCCAGCAGAAGGGGTATTGGGGAAGAGACCCAGTACTTC. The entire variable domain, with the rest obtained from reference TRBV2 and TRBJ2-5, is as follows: EPEVTQTPSHQVTQMGQEVILRCVPISNHLYFYWYRQILGQKVEFLVSFYNNEISEKSEIFDDQFSVERPDGSNFTLKIRSTKLEDSAMYFCASRRGIGEETQYFGPGTRLLVL.

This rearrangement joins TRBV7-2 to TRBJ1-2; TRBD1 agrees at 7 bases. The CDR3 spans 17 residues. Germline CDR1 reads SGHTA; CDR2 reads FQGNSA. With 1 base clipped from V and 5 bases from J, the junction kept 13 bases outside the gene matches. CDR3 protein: CASSLGQGGPTGYGYTF. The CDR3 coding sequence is TGTGCCAGCAGCTTAGGACAGGGCGGACCTACTGGATATGGCTACACCTTC.

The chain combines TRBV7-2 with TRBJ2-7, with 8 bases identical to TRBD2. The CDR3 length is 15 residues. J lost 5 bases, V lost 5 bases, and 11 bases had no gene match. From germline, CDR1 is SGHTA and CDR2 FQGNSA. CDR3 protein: CASSPVAGLRHEQYF. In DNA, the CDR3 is TGTGCCAGCAGCCCCGTAGCGGGGCTCCGCCACGAGCAGTACTTC.

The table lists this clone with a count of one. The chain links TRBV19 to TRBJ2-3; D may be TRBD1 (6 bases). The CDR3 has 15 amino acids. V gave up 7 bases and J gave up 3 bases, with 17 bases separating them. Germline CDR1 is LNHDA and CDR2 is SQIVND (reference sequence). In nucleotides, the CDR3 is TGTGCCAGTACAAACAGGGCTGGGGGTACAGATACGCAGTATTTT. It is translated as CASTNRAGGTDTQYF.

The CDR3 DNA follows: TGTGCCAGCAGGGGACAGACTGGTAACTATGGCTACACCTTC. Encoded protein: CASRGQTGNYGYTF. V is TRBV2 and J is TRBJ1-2; 7 nucleotides line up with TRBD1. The J segment lost 1 base and the V segment lost 6 bases, leaving 5 bases of the junction unmatched. The CDR3 has 14 residues. Per the germline V gene, CDR1 is SNHLY and CDR2 is FYNNEI.

The CDR3 nucleotides are TGTGCCAGCGCCGGACAACTGAACACTGAAGCTTTCTTT. Translated, it gives CASAGQLNTEAFF. The chain has TRBV2 and TRBJ1-1, with D possibly TRBD1 on 5 matching bases. The CDR3 has 13 amino acids. Looked up from germline, CDR1 is SNHLY and CDR2 is FYNNEI. The V and J ends lost 8 bases and 0 bases respectively, with 10 bases between them.

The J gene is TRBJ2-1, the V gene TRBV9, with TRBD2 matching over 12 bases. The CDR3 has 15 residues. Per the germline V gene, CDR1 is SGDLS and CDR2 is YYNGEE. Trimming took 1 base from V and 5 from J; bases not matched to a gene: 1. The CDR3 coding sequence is TGTGCCAGCAGCGTACTAGCGGGGGGGCACAATGAGCAGTTCTTC. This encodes CASSVLAGGHNEQFF.

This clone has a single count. The CDR3 loop is CASSPSRGAGYEQYF. Here the CDR3 DNA reads TGTGCCAGCAGCCCGAGTAGGGGAGCGGGGTACGAGCAGTACTTC. This chain links TRBV2 with TRBJ2-7; 7 nucleotides line up with TRBD2. J gave up 4 bases and V 6 bases, and 12 bases lay outside the gene matches. The CDR3 has 15 residues. Germline CDR1 SNHLY, CDR2 FYNNEI.